The T cell receptor (beta chain) under discussion was sequenced for a study of siplizumab effects on memory and regulatory T cells. Study-wide results and limits: Proliferating Tregs' suppressive function in siplizumab cultures went unconfirmed. Treg origin accounted for an average of approximately 69% of mappable alloreactive CD4+ clones with siplizumab and less than 30% in controls.

As to this clone: Its matching antigen is unknown.

Unstimulated TEMRA, naive, memory and effector memory subsets were sequenced in a few donor pairs. Clones were sequenced by immunoSEQ multiplex PCR, and TCRdb holds only the in-frame ones, with some missing. The repertoire holds tens of thousands of clones, with approximately 84% as singletons. There are 18 residues in the CDR3. CDR1 and CDR2 (germline): SGDLS, YYNGEE. V lost 3 bases to trimming and J lost 0 bases; unmatched junction nucleotides: 6. The V call is TRBV9, the J call TRBJ2-7; 16 bases align to TRBD2. The receptor comes from a human donor in good health. Sequences were obtained from naive CD8+ T cells sorted from blood. The CDR3: CASSAGLAGGKYSYEQYF. The DNA of the CDR3 is TGTGCCAGCAGCGCGGGACTAGCGGGGGGGAAATACTCCTACGAGCAGTACTTC.